These 23 T cell receptor beta chains were all obtained from the same sample, sequenced in a study of blood T cell repertoires in COVID-19. Data came from immunoSEQ multiplex PCR; TCRdb stores just in-frame clones and leaves some out. The table lists roughly 340,000 clones, around 87% of them singletons, with roughly 2% in the top ten. Sequencing was done on a sample of PBMCs or T cells enriched from blood (not recorded which). Receptors were obtained from a man in his forties in a cohort exposed to, infected with or recovered from COVID-19 (not recorded which).

The J gene is TRBJ1-6, the V gene TRBV7-6; D remains ambiguous. The CDR3 consists of 14 residues. Trimming shortened V by 3 bases and J by 7 bases, and 10 bases separated the two germline ends. The V gene's germline CDR1 is SGHVS and CDR2 FNYEAQ. The CDR3 here is CASSFSSGNSPLHF. The CDR3, as DNA: TGTGCCAGCAGCTTCTCTAGTGGAAATTCACCCCTCCACTTT.

This rearrangement joins TRBV9 to TRBJ1-1, with D maybe TRBD1 (5 bases). V shed 0 bases and J shed 5 bases, with 14 bases lying between them. Germline V gives CDR1 SGDLS, CDR2 YYNGEE. The CDR3 consists of 15 residues. In DNA form, the CDR3 reads TGTGCCAGCAGCGTAGGGGGGGTCCCTTTGACTGAAGCTTTCTTT. It encodes CASSVGGVPLTEAFF.

The rearrangement uses TRBV28 and TRBJ2-1; 12 nucleotides agree with TRBD2. Germline loops: CDR1 MDHEN, CDR2 SYDVKM. V shed 4 bases, J shed 6 bases, and the junction held 4 bases outside the gene matches. The CDR3 has 15 residues. CDR3 DNA sequence: TGTGCCAGCAGTTACCTAGCGGGGGGGAGCAATGAGCAGTTCTTC. Protein product: CASSYLAGGSNEQFF. Together with reference TRBV28 and TRBJ2-1, the CDR3 gives the full variable domain: DVKVTQSSRYLVKRTGEKVFLECVQDMDHENMFWYRQDPGLGLRLIYFSYDVKMKEKGDIPEGYSVSREKKERFSLILESASTNQTSMYLCASSYLAGGSNEQFFGPGTRLTVL.

This clone has just one count. The rearrangement joins TRBV28 to TRBJ1-3; TRBD1 aligns across 8 bases. The germline V gene encodes CDR1 MDHEN and CDR2 SYDVKM. This CDR3 contains 16 residues. V lost 7 bases to trimming and J lost 0 bases; unmatched junction nucleotides: 8. The CDR3 region has the DNA TGTGCCAGCATTCGGACAGGGACCTACTCTGGAAACACCATATATTTT. Its translation is CASIRTGTYSGNTIYF.

The gene calls are TRBV5-6 and TRBJ1-2; 9 bases align to TRBD1. Trimming at V came to 2 bases and at J to 5 bases, leaving 4 bases not matched to a gene. Looked up from germline, CDR1 is SGHDT and CDR2 is YYEEEE. The CDR3 is 14 residues long. The CDR3 region has the DNA TGTGCCAGCAGCTTTACGACAGGGGGGTATGGCTACACCTTC. As protein: CASSFTTGGYGYTF.

The chain uses TRBV5-1 and TRBJ1-5; D perhaps matches TRBD1 (5 bases). V dropped 0 bases and J dropped 7 bases, with 11 bases sitting between them. From germline, CDR1 is SGHRS and CDR2 YFSETQ. The CDR3 covers 14 residues. The CDR3 bases are TGCGCCAGCAGCTTGGGGGGGGAGTGGCAGCCCCAGCATTTT. As protein: CASSLGGEWQPQHF.

This clone came up once. The V call is TRBV6-1, the J call TRBJ2-2, with no clear D. This CDR3 has 15 amino acids. V was cut by 1 base and J by 0 bases, with 6 bases left in between. Per germline, CDR1 MNHNS and CDR2 SASEGT. The CDR3: CASSEGHANTGELFF. For the CDR3, the DNA is TGTGCCAGCAGTGAAGGGCACGCGAACACCGGGGAGCTGTTTTTT.

The rearrangement uses TRBV18 and TRBJ2-6; possibly TRBD1 for D (6 bases). V was cut by 3 bases and J by 0 bases, with 9 bases left in between. The CDR3 is 16 amino acids. Germline CDR1 is KGHSH and CDR2 is LQKENI. The CDR3 spells CASSPRDNSGANVLTF. For the CDR3, the DNA is TGTGCCAGCTCACCCCGGGACAACTCTGGGGCCAACGTCCTGACTTTC.

J is TRBJ2-7 and V is TRBV27, with D possibly TRBD1 on 5 matching bases. The V end lost 6 bases, the J end lost 3 bases, and 18 bases lay between the germline ends. The CDR3 loop spans 15 amino acids. Germline V gene data show CDR1 as MNHEY and CDR2 as SMNVEV (reference sequence). The DNA of the CDR3 is TGTGCCAGCAGCCGAGCCGTGACAGAATACTACGAGCAGTACTTC. Amino acid sequence: CASSRAVTEYYEQYF.

V and J are TRBV6-2 or TRBV6-3 and TRBJ2-1, with TRBD1 matching over 7 bases. This CDR3 is 12 amino acids long. The V and J ends lost 5 bases and 13 bases, in that order; junction bases with no gene match: 8. Germline lookup yields CDR1 MNHEY and CDR2 SVGEGT. The CDR3 DNA sequence: TGTGCCAGCAGTACCCAGACAGGGAACCAGTTCTTC. This encodes CASSTQTGNQFF.

The chain carries TRBV6-5 and TRBJ2-7; 8 nucleotides align to TRBD2. V shed 5 bases and J 4 bases; nucleotides not matched to a gene: 10. The CDR3 has 15 amino acids. Germline V gene data show CDR1 as MNHEY and CDR2 as SVGAGI. CDR3 sequence: CASSLGLAGVYEQYF. In DNA form, the CDR3 reads TGTGCCAGCAGTCTCGGACTAGCCGGGGTTTACGAGCAGTACTTC.

The rearrangement joins TRBV19 to TRBJ2-3; 8 bases fit TRBD2. After removal of 3 bases from V and 2 bases from J, the junction contained 4 bases not matched to a gene. The germline gives CDR1 LNHDA, CDR2 SQIVND (reference sequence). The length of the CDR3 is 15 residues. DNA of the CDR3: TGTGCCAGTAGTATCGGGAGGGTCCCCACAGATACGCAGTATTTT. Protein: CASSIGRVPTDTQYF.

On this clone: One junction end disagrees with the germline gene, perhaps due to a read error. The CDR3 DNA reads as TGCGCAATTGCGTGGACATTGAACACTGAAGCTTTCTTT. This encodes CAIAWTLNTEAFF. The rearrangement uses TRBV12-3 or TRBV12-4 and TRBJ1-1; D perhaps matches TRBD1 (5 bases). The CDR3 contains 13 residues.

The chain uses TRBV6-2 or TRBV6-3 and TRBJ2-3, with D maybe TRBD2 (6 bases). The CDR3 consists of 15 residues. V lost 3 bases, J lost 1 base, and 11 bases lay in between. CDR1 MNHEY and CDR2 SVGEGT come from the germline V gene. CDR3 coding DNA: TGTGCCAGCAGTTATAGCGGAGGGCGCACAGATACGCAGTATTTT. Amino acids: CASSYSGGRTDTQYF.

The chain recombines TRBV2 with TRBJ2-7, with a weak D call TRBD1 (6 bases). The length of the CDR3 is 16 residues. The ends were cut back, 6 bases at V and 3 bases at J, with 21 bases in the middle. Germline assignment: CDR1 SNHLY and CDR2 FYNNEI. The CDR3 DNA reads as TGTGCCAGCAGAGGTGTTTTTAACAGGGTGAGCTACGAGCAGTACTTC. It specifies CASRGVFNRVSYEQYF.

V is TRBV5-1 and J is TRBJ1-5; D call uncertain. The CDR3 has 14 amino acids. V lost 1 base, J lost 6 bases, and 11 bases lay in between. Germline CDR1 SGHRS, CDR2 YFSETQ. As DNA, the CDR3 is TGCGCCAGCAGCTTGATACTCCTTCTTCAGCCCCAGCATTTT. Translated: CASSLILLLQPQHF.

V gene TRBV5-1 combines with J gene TRBJ2-3, with 7 bases that match TRBD1. Germline lookup yields CDR1 SGHRS and CDR2 YFSETQ. This CDR3 spans 15 amino acids. With 2 bases clipped from V and 4 bases from J, the junction kept 7 bases outside the gene matches. CDR3 sequence: CASSLQGPYSDTQYF. DNA for the CDR3: TGCGCCAGCAGCTTACAGGGGCCGTATTCAGATACGCAGTATTTT.

This clone was observed a handful of times. The chain couples TRBV3-1 (or the pseudogene TRBV3-2) to TRBJ2-1, with 8 positions matching TRBD2. Germline CDR1 LGHDT, CDR2 YNNKEL (reference sequence). The CDR3 spans 15 residues. V was clipped by 3 bases and J by 5 bases; unmatched bases: 6. The CDR3 bases are TGTGCCAGCAGCCAGGGCGGGAGGAGTAACAATGAGCAGTTCTTC. This translates into CASSQGGRSNNEQFF.

This clone was counted a few times. This chain uses TRBV14 with TRBJ2-1, with 8 nucleotides matching TRBD2. This CDR3 is built from 15 residues. Trimming removed 1 base from V and 7 bases from J; junction bases left unmatched: 6. Germline V gene sequence: CDR1 SGHDN, CDR2 FVKESK. The DNA of the CDR3 is TGTGCCAGCAGCCAAGTGGCGGGAGGCAGTAATGAGCAGTTCTTC. Encoded protein: CASSQVAGGSNEQFF.

This clone was seen only once. The rearrangement links TRBV7-9 to TRBJ1-2; 9 nucleotides align to TRBD1. Germline V gene lookup returns CDR1 SEHNR and CDR2 FQNEAQ (reference sequence). This CDR3 has 14 residues. V was pared by 5 bases and J by 8 bases, with 9 bases of the junction left unmatched. The CDR3 is CASSGGDREYGYTF. In nucleotides, the CDR3 is TGTGCCAGCAGCGGAGGGGACAGGGAGTACGGCTACACCTTC.

V gene TRBV3-1 (or the pseudogene TRBV3-2) combines with J gene TRBJ2-1; D may be TRBD2 (6 bases). Between the trimmed V and J ends, which lost 4 bases and 0 bases, there was a span of 10 bases. CDR1 LGHDT and CDR2 YNNKEL come from the germline V gene (reference sequence). The CDR3 has 15 residues. As DNA, the CDR3 is TGTGCCAGCAGCCCGGGACTTAGCTCCTACAATGAGCAGTTCTTC. It encodes CASSPGLSSYNEQFF.

The rearrangement uses TRBV29-1 and TRBJ2-1, with TRBD2 identical over 13 bases. Germline CDR1 SQVTM, CDR2 ANQGSEA. The CDR3 extends over 15 amino acids. The V segment lost 6 bases and the J segment 9 bases; nucleotides outside the gene matches: 11. CDR3 bases: TGCAGCGTACGACATGGACTAGCGGGAGCGGGTGAGCAGTTCTTC. It translates to CSVRHGLAGAGEQFF.

J is TRBJ1-2 and V is TRBV4-2, with D unresolved. CDR3 size: 13 residues. Germline V gives CDR1 LGHNA, CDR2 YNFKEQ. V gave up 3 bases and J gave up 4 bases, with 9 bases separating them. The CDR3 is CASSQVQAYGYTF. Here the CDR3 DNA reads TGTGCCAGCAGCCAGGTCCAGGCCTATGGCTACACCTTC.